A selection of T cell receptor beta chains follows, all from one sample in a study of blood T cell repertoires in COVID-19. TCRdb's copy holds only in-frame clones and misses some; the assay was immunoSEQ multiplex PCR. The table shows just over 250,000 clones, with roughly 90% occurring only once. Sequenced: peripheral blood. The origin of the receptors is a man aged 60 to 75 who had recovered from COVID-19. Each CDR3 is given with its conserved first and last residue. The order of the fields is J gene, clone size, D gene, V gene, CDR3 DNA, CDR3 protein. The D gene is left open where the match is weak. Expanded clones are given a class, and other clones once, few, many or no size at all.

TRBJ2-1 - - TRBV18 TGTGCCAGCTCCATATATGGATTCGGGGACAATGAGCAGTTCTTC CASSIYGFGDNEQFF
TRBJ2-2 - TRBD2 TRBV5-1 TGCGCCAGCATACGAAGTAGAGCGGGGGTTCCCGGGGAGCTGTTTTTT CASIRSRAGVPGELFF
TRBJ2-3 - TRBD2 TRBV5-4 TGTGCCAGCAGTCCGGGACTAGCGGGCACAGATACGCAGTATTTT CASSPGLAGTDTQYF
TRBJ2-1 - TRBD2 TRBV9 TGTGCCAGCAGCGTAAGACTAGCGGGGGGCCAGAGCTCCTACAATGAGCAGTTCTTC CASSVRLAGGQSSYNEQFF
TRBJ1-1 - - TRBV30 TGTGCCTGGGGTCGACCCGAACAGGGAAGAGCTTTCTTT CAWGRPEQGRAFF
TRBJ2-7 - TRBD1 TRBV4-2 TGTGCCAGCAGCCAAGGAGTCAGGGGGTACGAGCAGTACTTC CASSQGVRGYEQYF
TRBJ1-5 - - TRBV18 TGTGCCAGCTCACCAGGCAGGAATCAGCCCCAGCATTTT CASSPGRNQPQHF
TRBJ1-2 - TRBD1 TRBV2 TGTGCCGGTGGACAGGGCGAGGACTATGGCTACACCTTC CAGGQGEDYGYTF
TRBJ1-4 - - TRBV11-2 TGTGCCAGCAGCTTAGGACAGCATGTAGATGAAAAACTGTTTTTT CASSLGQHVDEKLFF
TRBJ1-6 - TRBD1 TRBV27 TGTGCCACCCGAGACAGGGGGGATTTTAATTCACCCCTCCACTTT CATRDRGDFNSPLHF
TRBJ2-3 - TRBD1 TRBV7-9 TGTGCCAGCAGCGCCCGGGACAGGAGCACAGATACGCAGTATTTT CASSARDRSTDTQYF
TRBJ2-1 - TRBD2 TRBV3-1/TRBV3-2 TGTGCCAGCAGCCAAGGATCGAGCGGGGCCTACAATGAGCAGTTCTTC CASSQGSSGAYNEQFF
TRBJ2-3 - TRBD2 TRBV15 TGTGCCACCAGCATAGGGACTAGCGGAAGCACAGATACGCAGTATTTT CATSIGTSGSTDTQYF
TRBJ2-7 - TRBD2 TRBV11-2 TGTGCCACCAGGGCGGGGGGAATATCCTACGAGCAGTACTTC CATRAGGISYEQYF
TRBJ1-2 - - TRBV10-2 TGCGCCAGCAGTGAGTCCTTGGGTCAGGGGAATGGCTACACCTTC CASSESLGQGNGYTF
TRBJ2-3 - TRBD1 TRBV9 TGTGCCAGCGACAGGGGAGTAGGGACGCAGTATTTT CASDRGVGTQYF
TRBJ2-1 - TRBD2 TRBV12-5 TGTGCTAGTGGTCAGACTAGCGGGGCCTACAATGAGCAGTTCTTC CASGQTSGAYNEQFF
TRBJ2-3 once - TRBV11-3 TGTGCCAGCAGCCCATCCGGCCAGGGGAGCACAGATACGCAGTATTTT CASSPSGQGSTDTQYF
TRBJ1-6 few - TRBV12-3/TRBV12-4 TGTGCCAGCAGCGAACTCTATAATTCACCCCTCCACTTT CASSELYNSPLHF
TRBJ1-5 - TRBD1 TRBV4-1 TGCGCCAGCAGCCAAGATCATACAGGGGGCGACCAGCCCCAGCATTTT CASSQDHTGGDQPQHF
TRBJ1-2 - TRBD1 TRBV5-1 TGCGCCAGCAGCGCCCGAGGTCCTACAGGGGTGGGCTATGGCTACACCTTC CASSARGPTGVGYGYTF
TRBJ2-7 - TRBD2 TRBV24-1 TGTGCCACCAGTGATTTGACTAGCGGGGGCCTTAAGCAGTACTTC CATSDLTSGGLKQYF
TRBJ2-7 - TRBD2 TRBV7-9 TGTGCCAGCAGCAACCATCCCGGGACTAGCGGGTACGAGCAGTACTTC CASSNHPGTSGYEQYF
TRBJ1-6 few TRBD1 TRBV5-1 TGCGCCAGCAGCTTGCGACAGGGTTTAGGCGATTCACCCCTCCACTTT CASSLRQGLGDSPLHF
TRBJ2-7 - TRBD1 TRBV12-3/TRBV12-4 TGTGCCAGCAGAACGACAGGGGGCCCCTCGCCGTACTTC CASRTTGGPSPYF
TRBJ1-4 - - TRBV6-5 TGTGCCAGCAGTCGACTACGGGAAAAACTGTTTTTT CASSRLREKLFF
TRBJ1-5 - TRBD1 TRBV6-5 TGTGCCAGCAGTTACAGTCGGACAGGGTATCAGCCCCAGCATTTT CASSYSRTGYQPQHF
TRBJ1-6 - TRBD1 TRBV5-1 TGCGCCAGCCAAACAGGGGACGTACATAATTCACCCCTCCACTTT CASQTGDVHNSPLHF
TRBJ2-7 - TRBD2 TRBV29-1 TGCAGCGTGGACCGACTAGCGGGGGGCTCCTACGAGCAGTACTTC CSVDRLAGGSYEQYF
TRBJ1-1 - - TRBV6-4 TGTGCCAGCAGGGAGGTGGGGAATGGGGACACTGAAGCTTTCTTT CASREVGNGDTEAFF
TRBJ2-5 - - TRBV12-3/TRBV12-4 TGTGCCAGCAGTCCAGCGGCCGCCCAGTACTTC CASSPAAAQYF
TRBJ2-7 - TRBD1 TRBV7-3 TGTGCCAGCAGCATTGGGACAGGGGTGCCCTACGAGCAGTACTTC CASSIGTGVPYEQYF
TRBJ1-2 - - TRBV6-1 TGTGCCAGCAGTGAAGCGCTGCAGGGTTTTCAAGGCTACACCTTC CASSEALQGFQGYTF
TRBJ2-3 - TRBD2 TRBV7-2 TGTGCCAGCAGCTTAGGAGGCGGGGGGGCGGATACGCAGTATTTT CASSLGGGGADTQYF
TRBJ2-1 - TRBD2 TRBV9 TGTGCCAGCAGCGTAGCCGACGGGGGGGCATACAATGAGCAGTTCTTC CASSVADGGAYNEQFF
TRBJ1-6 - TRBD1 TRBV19 TGTGCCAGTAGTATCTTGGGGACAGGGGGAATTAAGAGCTCCTATAATTCACCCCTCCACTTT CASSILGTGGIKSSYNSPLHF
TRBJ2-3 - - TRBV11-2 TGTGCCAGCAGCTTAGTTGATCGGACAGATACGCAGTATTTT CASSLVDRTDTQYF
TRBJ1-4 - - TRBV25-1 TGTGCCAGCAGAGATACTGGACAGCCAAATGAAAAACTGTTTTTT CASRDTGQPNEKLFF
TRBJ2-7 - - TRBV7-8 TGTGCCAGCAGCACCCGGATGGGCTCCGAGCAGTACTTC CASSTRMGSEQYF
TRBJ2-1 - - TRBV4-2 TGTGCCAGCAGCCAAGATTTAACAGGGACGTACAATGAGCAGTTCTTC CASSQDLTGTYNEQFF
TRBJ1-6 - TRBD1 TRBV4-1 TGCGCCAGCAGCCAAGATGGGACAGGGATGTCCTATAATTCACCCCTCCACTTT CASSQDGTGMSYNSPLHF
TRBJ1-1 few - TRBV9 TGTGCCAGCAGCTCTCACCTATTGGACACTGAAGCTTTCTTT CASSSHLLDTEAFF
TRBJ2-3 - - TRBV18 TGTGCCAGCTCACCAAGTACGGTTGGGCGCACAGATACGCAGTATTTT CASSPSTVGRTDTQYF
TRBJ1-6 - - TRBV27 TGTGCCAGCAGTTCCCCGGGGAAGGTAGCTTCACCCCTCCACTTT CASSSPGKVASPLHF
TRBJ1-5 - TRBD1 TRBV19 TGTGCCAGTTCCCCGGACAGGGCGGGCAATCAGCCCCAGCATTTT CASSPDRAGNQPQHF
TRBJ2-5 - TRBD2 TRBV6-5 TGTGCCAGCAGTTACTCTGCGACTAGCGGGGGGCCCCCCCACTTC CASSYSATSGGPPHF
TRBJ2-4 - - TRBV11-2 TGTGCCAGCAGCTCCGATTTGGCCGGGTCCCTAGCCAAAAACATTCAGTACTTC CASSSDLAGSLAKNIQYF
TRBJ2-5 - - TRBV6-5 TGTGCCAGCAGCAAGGGGGGGACTACCCAAGAGACCCAGTACTTC CASSKGGTTQETQYF